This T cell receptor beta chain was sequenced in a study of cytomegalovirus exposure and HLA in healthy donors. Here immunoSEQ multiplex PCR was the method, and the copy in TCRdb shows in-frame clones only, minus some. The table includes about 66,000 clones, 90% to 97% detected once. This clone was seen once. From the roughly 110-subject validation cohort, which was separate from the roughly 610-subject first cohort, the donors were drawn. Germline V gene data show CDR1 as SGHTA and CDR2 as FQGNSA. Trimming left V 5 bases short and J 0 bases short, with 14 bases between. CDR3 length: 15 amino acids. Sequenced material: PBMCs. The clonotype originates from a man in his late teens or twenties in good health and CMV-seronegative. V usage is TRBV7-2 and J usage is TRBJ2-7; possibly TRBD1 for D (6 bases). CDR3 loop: CASSRPPDSSYEQYF. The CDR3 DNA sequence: TGTGCCAGCAGCCGACCGCCGGACAGCTCCTACGAGCAGTACTTC.